This T cell receptor beta chain emerged from a study of blood T cell repertoires in COVID-19 (dated by TCRdb to 2018 to 2021). Notes on the research overall: Collaborator samples came from the United States, Italy and Spain and covered acute and convalescent phases of COVID-19. HLA class I and class II types, where available, came from metadata supplied by the sample provider rather than from assay-based typing. The samples were drawn from two sources: the first 160 participants of the ongoing ImmuneRACE study, and fewer than 1,500 subjects contributed by 6 global collaborators. The dataset comprised deeply sampled blood TCRbeta repertoires from subjects exposed to, actively infected with, or recovered from COVID-19. Sample metadata almost always included a de-identified subject ID, COVID-19 status, age in years and sex. The material from the prospective study consisted of cDNA or gDNA derived from T cells, B-cell-depleted T cells, or PBMCs. The repertoires were made available in a free public database intended to serve as a resource for research on the immune response to SARS-CoV-2.

Beyond this particular receptor, the publication reports: The quantity of clinical and demographic metadata differed by source and by participant and was supplied without curation.

As for this clone: Which antigen it targets is not known. No qualities accompany the bases; no much larger clone lies one base away.

One collaborating source in Seattle enrolled patients while the patients were actively infected and followed the patients over time throughout the course of disease. The collaborating institutions used their own protocols to collect whole blood in K2EDTA tubes. Collaborator samples were shipped for TCRbeta analysis as frozen whole blood, isolated PBMCs, or DNA extracted from either sample type. TCRbeta CDR3 regions were amplified from genomic DNA using the immunoSEQ Assay, a bias-controlled multiplex PCR. In the source study's methods: Nucleated cell counts per sample were estimated from amplification of reference gene primers within the assay. To quantify the absolute abundance of each unique TCRbeta CDR3 rearrangement, sequence reads were collapsed and filtered. For each sample, productive Simpson clonality was calculated as the square root of Simpson's diversity index across productive rearrangements. TCRdb re-hosts the immuneACCESS table, in-frame sequences only. Its copies lack some clones; in the studies checked, an unresolved V gene accounts for under half of them, and the cause for the rest is not known. V and J calls and clone size come straight from that table; D and trimming were deduced from the DNA. This sample is represented by about 290,000 clones; about nine tenths of them were singletons. The ten largest clones add up to 11% of the sample.

Measured from the cysteine to the phenylalanine, the CDR3 is 15 residues long. The entry retains the CDR3 DNA only, 45 bases that are in frame from base 1. Between the V and J ends, shortened by 1 base and 3 bases respectively, the junction contains 16 bases. The germline V gene supplies CDR1 SQVTM and CDR2 ANQGSEA. The chain is made from TRBV29-1 and TRBJ2-7; perhaps TRBD1 is the D gene, with 5 bases matching. The receptor comes from a woman aged 25 to 39 with COVID-19, enrolled during active disease. The sequenced material came from peripheral blood. The DNA sequence reads TGCAGCGTTGAAGTAAGGGGTTTTTACTACTACGAGCAGTACTTC. Its translation reads: CSVEVRGFYYYEQYF.